This record concerns one T cell receptor (beta chain) sequence. The data were obtained in a study of blood T cell repertoires in COVID-19. About the research overall: PBMCs, B-cell-depleted T cells, or T cells provided the cDNA or gDNA that made up the material.

Original analysis: Nucleated cell counts were estimated from reference gene primer amplification. The repertoire was sequenced with immunoSEQ multiplex PCR; TCRdb's copy has only in-frame clones and lacks some. D and trimming were read from the DNA, whereas the V and J calls and clone size are those reported in that table. In the table there are fewer than 90,000 clones, roughly nine tenths of which are singletons. Germline lookup yields CDR1 LNHDA and CDR2 SQIVND (reference sequence). This CDR3 has 16 amino acids. Trimming pared 7 bases from V and 1 base from J, leaving 17 bases between. The J gene is TRBJ1-5, the V gene TRBV19; D is possibly TRBD1 (5 bases). The receptor's source is a male donor with acute or convalescent COVID-19. The sample comprised peripheral blood. The CDR3 region is CASIGEGARSNQPQHF. The CDR3 DNA is TGTGCCAGTATAGGTGAAGGGGCGCGCAGCAATCAGCCCCAGCATTTT.